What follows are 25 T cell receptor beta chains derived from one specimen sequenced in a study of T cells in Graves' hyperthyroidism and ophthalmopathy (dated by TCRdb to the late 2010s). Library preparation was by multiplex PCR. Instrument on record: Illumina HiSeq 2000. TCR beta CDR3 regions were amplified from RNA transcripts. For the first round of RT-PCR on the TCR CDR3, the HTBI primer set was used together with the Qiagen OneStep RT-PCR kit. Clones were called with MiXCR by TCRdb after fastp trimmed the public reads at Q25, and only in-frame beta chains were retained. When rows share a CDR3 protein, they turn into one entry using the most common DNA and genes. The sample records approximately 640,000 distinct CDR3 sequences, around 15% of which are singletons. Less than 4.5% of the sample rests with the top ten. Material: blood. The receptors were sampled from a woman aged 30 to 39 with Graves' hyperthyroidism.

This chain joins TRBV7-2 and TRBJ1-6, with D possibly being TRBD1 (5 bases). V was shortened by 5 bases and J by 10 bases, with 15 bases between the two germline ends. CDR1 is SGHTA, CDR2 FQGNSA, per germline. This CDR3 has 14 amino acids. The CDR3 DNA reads TGTGCCAGCAGCCCCGACAGTTTTACCTCACCCCTCCACTTT. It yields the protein CASSPDSFTSPLHF.

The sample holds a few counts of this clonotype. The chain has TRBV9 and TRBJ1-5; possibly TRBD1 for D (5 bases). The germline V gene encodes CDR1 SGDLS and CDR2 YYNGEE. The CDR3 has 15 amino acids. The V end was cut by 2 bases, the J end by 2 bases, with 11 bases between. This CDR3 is CASSVGTGGNQPQHF. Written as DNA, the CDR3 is TGTGCCAGCAGCGTTGGGACGGGGGGCAATCAGCCCCAGCATTTT.

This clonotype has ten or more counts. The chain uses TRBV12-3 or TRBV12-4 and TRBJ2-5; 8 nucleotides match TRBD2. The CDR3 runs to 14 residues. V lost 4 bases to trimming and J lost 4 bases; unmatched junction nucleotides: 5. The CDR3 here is CASSYSGSVETQYF. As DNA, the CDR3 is TGTGCCAGCAGTTACAGCGGGAGTGTAGAGACCCAGTACTTC.

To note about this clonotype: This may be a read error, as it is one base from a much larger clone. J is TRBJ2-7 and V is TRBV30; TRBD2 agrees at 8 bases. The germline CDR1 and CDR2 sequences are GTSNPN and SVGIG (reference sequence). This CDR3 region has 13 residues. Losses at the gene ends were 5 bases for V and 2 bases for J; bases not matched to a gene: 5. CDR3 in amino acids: CAWESGGAYEQYF. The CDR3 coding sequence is TGTGCCTGGGAATCGGGAGGGGCCTACGAGCAGTACTTC.

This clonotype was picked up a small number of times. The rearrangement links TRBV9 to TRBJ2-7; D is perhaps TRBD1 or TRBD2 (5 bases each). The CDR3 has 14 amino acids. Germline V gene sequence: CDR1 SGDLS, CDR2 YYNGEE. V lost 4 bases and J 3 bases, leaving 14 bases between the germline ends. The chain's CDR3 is CASSQTGTHYEQYF. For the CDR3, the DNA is TGTGCCAGCAGCCAAACCGGGACCCACTACGAGCAGTACTTC.

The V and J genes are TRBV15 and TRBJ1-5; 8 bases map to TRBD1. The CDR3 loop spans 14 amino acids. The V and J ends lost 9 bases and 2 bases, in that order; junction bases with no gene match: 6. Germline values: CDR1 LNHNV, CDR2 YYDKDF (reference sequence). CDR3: CATRPGGGNQPQHF. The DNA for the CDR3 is TGTGCCACTCGACCAGGGGGCGGCAATCAGCCCCAGCATTTT.

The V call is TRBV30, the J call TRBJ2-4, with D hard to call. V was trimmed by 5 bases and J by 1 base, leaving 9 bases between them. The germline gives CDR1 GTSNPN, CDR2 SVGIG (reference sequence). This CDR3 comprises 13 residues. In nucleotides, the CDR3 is TGTGCCTGGGCCCACGGGGCCAAAAACATTCAGTACTTC. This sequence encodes CAWAHGAKNIQYF.

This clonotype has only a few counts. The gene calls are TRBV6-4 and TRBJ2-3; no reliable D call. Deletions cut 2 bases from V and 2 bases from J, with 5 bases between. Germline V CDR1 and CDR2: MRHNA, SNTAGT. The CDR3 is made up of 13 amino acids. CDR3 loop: CASSDQSTDTQYF. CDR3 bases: TGTGCCAGCAGTGACCAGTCCACAGATACGCAGTATTTT.

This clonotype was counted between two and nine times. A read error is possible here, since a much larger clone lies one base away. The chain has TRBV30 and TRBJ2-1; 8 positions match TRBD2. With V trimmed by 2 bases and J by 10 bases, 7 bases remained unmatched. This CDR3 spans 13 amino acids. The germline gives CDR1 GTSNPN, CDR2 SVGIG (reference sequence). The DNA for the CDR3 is TGTGCCTGGAGTCACGGGAGGGCAAGGGAGCAGTTCTTC. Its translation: CAWSHGRAREQFF.

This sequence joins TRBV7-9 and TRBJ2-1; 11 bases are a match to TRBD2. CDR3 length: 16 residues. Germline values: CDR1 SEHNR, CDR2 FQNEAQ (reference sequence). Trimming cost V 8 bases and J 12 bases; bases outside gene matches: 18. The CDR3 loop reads CASSAGTFSGRGWQFF. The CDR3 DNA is TGTGCCAGCTCGGCGGGGACCTTTAGCGGGAGGGGATGGCAGTTCTTC.

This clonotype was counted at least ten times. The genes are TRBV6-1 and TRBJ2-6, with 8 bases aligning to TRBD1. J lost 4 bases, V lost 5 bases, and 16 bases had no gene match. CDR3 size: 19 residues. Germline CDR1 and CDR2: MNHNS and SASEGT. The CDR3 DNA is TGTGCCAGCAGTTACTCCCTCAGGGGGCGCATTAGGGGGGCCAACGTCCTGACTTTC. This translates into CASSYSLRGRIRGANVLTF.

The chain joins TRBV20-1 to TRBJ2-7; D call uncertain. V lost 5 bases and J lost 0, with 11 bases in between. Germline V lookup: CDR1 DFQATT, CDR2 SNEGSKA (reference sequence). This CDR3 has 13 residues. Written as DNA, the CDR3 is TGCAGTGCTCTCGGGCTTAGCTCCTACGAGCAGTACTTC. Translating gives CSALGLSSYEQYF.

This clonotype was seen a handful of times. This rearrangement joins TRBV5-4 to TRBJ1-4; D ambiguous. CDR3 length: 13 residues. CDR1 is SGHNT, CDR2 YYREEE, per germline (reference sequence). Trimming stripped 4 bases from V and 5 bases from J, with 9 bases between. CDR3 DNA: TGTGCCAGCAGCCCCCGGCAAAATGAAAAACTGTTTTTT. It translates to CASSPRQNEKLFF.

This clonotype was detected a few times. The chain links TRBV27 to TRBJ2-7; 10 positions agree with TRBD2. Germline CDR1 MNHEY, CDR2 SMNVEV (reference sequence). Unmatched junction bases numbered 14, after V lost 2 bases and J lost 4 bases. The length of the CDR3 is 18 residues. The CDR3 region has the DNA TGTGCCAGCAGTTTAAAGGCGGGGGCTAGCGGGAGTAGGTACGAGCAGTACTTC. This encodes CASSLKAGASGSRYEQYF.

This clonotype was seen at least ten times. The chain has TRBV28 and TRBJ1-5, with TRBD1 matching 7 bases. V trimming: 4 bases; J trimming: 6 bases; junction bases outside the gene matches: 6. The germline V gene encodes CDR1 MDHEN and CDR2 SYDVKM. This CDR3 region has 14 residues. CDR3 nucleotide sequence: TGTGCCAGCAGTTACTCATGGGACAGTCAGCCCCAGCATTTT. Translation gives CASSYSWDSQPQHF.

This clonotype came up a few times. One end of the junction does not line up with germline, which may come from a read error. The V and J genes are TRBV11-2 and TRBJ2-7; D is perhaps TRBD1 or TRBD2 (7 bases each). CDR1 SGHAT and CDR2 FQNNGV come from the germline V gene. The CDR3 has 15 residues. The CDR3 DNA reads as TGTGCCAACAGCTTCCCAGGGGGAGGGCCCTACGAGCAGTACTTC. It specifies CANSFPGGGPYEQYF.

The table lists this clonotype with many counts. The CDR3 DNA follows: TGTGCCAGCTCACCTCTCCGGGCGGGAGCGAATAATGAGCAGTTCTTC. It translates to CASSPLRAGANNEQFF. The V and J genes are TRBV18 and TRBJ2-1, with TRBD2 matching over 7 bases. Germline V gene sequence: CDR1 KGHSH, CDR2 LQKENI. The CDR3 consists of 16 residues. V dropped 3 bases and J dropped 7; count of bases not matched to a gene: 12.

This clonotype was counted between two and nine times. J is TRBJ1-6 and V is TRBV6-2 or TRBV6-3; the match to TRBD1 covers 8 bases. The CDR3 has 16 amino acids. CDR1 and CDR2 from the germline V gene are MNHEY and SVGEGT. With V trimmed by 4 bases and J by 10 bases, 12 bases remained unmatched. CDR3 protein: CASSSTDRGMWSPLHF. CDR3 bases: TGTGCCAGCAGTTCCACCGACAGGGGTATGTGGTCACCCCTCCACTTT.

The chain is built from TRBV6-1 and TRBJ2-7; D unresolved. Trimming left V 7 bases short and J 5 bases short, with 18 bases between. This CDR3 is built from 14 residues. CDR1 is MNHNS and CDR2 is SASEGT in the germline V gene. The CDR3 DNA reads TGTGCCAGCACCGCCCTGGGCGCTACTAACGAGCAGTACTTC. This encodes CASTALGATNEQYF.

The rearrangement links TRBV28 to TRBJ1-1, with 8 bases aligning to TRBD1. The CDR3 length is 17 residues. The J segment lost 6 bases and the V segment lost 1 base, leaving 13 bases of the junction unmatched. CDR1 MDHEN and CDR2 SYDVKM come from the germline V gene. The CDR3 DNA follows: TGTGCCAGCAGTTTATTATCGGATGAGACAGGGGAGTCTGAAGCTTTCTTT. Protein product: CASSLLSDETGESEAFF.

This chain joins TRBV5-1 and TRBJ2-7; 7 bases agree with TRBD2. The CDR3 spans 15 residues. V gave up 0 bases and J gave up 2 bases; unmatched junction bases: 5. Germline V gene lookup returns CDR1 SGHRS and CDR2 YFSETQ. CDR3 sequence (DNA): TGCGCCAGCAGCTTGGAGCTAGCGGCAGCCTACGAGCAGTACTTC. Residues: CASSLELAAAYEQYF. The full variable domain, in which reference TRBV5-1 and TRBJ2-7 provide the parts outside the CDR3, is KAGVTQTPRYLIKTRGQQVTLSCSPISGHRSVSWYQQTPGQGLQFLFEYFSETQRNKGNFPGRFSGRQFSNSRSEMNVSTLELGDSALYLCASSLELAAAYEQYFGPGTRLTVT.

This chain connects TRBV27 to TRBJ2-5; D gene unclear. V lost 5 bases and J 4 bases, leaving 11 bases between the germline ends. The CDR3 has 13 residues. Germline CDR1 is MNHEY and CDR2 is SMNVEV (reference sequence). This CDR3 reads CASSQRYAETQYF. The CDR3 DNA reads TGTGCCAGCAGTCAAAGATACGCAGAGACCCAGTACTTC.

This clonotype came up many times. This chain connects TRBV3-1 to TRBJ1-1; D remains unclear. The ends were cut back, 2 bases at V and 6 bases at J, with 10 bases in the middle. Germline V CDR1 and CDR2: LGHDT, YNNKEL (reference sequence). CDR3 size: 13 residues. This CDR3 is CASSQRGFSEAFF. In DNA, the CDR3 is TGTGCCAGCAGCCAACGGGGATTCTCTGAAGCTTTCTTT.

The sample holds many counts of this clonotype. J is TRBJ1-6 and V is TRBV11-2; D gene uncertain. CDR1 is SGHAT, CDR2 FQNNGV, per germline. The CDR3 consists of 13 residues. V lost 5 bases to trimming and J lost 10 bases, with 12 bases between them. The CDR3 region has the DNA TGTGCCAGCAGCCCGAACCCAGTGTCACCCCTCCACTTT. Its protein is CASSPNPVSPLHF.

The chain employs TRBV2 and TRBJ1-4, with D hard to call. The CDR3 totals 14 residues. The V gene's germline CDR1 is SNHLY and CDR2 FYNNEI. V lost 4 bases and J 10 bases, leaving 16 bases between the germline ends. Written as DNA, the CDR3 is TGTGCCAGCAGTGCCCAAGGCGCCGGAGGAAAACTGTTTTTT. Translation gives CASSAQGAGGKLFF.